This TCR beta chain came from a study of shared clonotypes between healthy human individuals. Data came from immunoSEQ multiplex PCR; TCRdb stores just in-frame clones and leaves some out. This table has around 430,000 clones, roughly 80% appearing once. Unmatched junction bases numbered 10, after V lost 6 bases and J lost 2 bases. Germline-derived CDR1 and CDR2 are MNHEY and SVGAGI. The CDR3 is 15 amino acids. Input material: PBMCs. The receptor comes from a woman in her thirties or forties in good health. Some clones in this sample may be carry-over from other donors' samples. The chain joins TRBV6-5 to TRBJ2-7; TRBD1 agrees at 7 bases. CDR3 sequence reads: CASSPERQGTYEQYF. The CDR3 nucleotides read TGTGCCAGCAGCCCAGAACGACAGGGCACCTACGAGCAGTACTTC.